This T cell receptor beta chain was obtained from a study of blood T cells in healthy people across ages. This CDR3 has 16 residues. From germline, CDR1 is SGHDT and CDR2 YYEEEE. With V trimmed by 4 bases and J by 3 bases, 8 bases remained unmatched. A sample-barcoded 5' primer and a J-beta primer mix were used in a second PCR of roughly 6 to 11 cycles. TCRdb processed the 5' RACE reads anew with MiXCR; each CDR3 protein has one entry. Here the sample spans about 1.4 million distinct CDR3 sequences, approximately 63% being singletons. This receptor was taken from a man between 18 and 29 years old in good health. This chain connects TRBV5-6 to TRBJ2-1; 9 bases fit TRBD1. The specimen was blood. The CDR3 nucleotides read TGTGCCAGCAGCCTCGGCGGGACAGGGATCTACAATGAGCAGTTCTTC. Amino acid sequence: CASSLGGTGIYNEQFF.